Sequencing of this T cell receptor (beta chain) was carried out in a study of cytomegalovirus exposure and HLA in healthy donors. Across the study: A preliminary data release comprised 80 million or so unique TCRs obtained from HLA-typed donors. Study-wide findings and caveats: Later analysis demonstrated an association between a missense DCLRE1C variant and TCR beta V- and J-gene trimming. Being indistinguishable, some V segments were excluded, TRBV6-2 and TRBV6-3 among them. The study reported that TCR beta sequences accurately predicted HLA-A and HLA-B alleles in most subjects.

The table lists this clone with a few counts. Its antigen is not identified. Use of 60 Vbeta and 13 Jbeta primers characterized the PCR. Libraries were prepared by immunoSEQ multiplex PCR; TCRdb keeps only in-frame clonotypes and omits some of them. The sample contains roughly 120,000 clones, 80% of which appear only once. Between the trimmed V and J ends, which lost 3 bases and 4 bases, there was a span of 13 bases. The CDR3 extends over 14 amino acids. Germline CDR1 and CDR2: SGHRS and YFSETQ. The genes are TRBV5-1 and TRBJ1-1; D is possibly TRBD1 (6 bases). The sequence derives from a man in his forties or fifties in good health and CMV-seronegative. The sample taken for sequencing was PBMCs. The DNA for the CDR3 is TGCGCCAGCAGCTCGGGGGCGGGGGGCACTGAAGCTTTCTTT. Translation: CASSSGAGGTEAFF.